Below, one TCR beta chain is given with its context. This record belongs to a study of blood T cell repertoires in COVID-19. In the study overall: Acute and convalescent COVID-19 specimens originated in the United States, Italy and Spain. T cells, B-cell-depleted T cells, or PBMCs provided the cDNA or gDNA that served as material.

Original processing notes: Amplification of reference gene primers was used by the study to estimate nucleated cell counts. Clones were read by immunoSEQ multiplex PCR, and TCRdb kept only the in-frame ones, dropping some. V and J calls and clone size are as listed in that table; D and trimming were resolved from the DNA. The data contain roughly 190,000 clones, approximately 82% of them seen just once; the ten biggest clones take up 2.5% to 3%. The sequenced material came from peripheral blood. The receptor was isolated from a man aged 50 or older with active or convalescent COVID-19.

Here the CDR3 reads CASSRDRGQETQYF. The CDR3 DNA sequence: TGCGCCAGCAGCCGGGACAGGGGGCAAGAGACCCAGTACTTC. The genes are TRBV10-1 and TRBJ2-5; 11 bases are a match to TRBD1. From germline, CDR1 is WNHNN and CDR2 SYGVQD (reference sequence). V dropped 6 bases and J dropped 2; count of bases not matched to a gene: 2. The CDR3 is made up of 14 amino acids.